This is a list of T cell receptor beta chains from one sample in a study of blood T cell repertoires in COVID-19. Data came from immunoSEQ multiplex PCR; TCRdb stores just in-frame clones and leaves some out. Among a few hundred thousand clones, nearly 90% were seen once, and the ten largest hold 1.5% to 2%. Sequencing was performed on PBMCs or T cells enriched from blood (not recorded which). The receptor set was obtained from a woman aged 55 to 70 who had recovered from COVID-19. Each CDR3 is given with its conserved first and last residue. The D gene is left open where the match is weak. The size of a clone is reported for some rows only, either as once, few or many, or as a class for expanded clones.

NA | TRBJ1-6 | NA | TRBV7-2 | CASSLAGAVQSPLHF | TGTGCCAGCAGCTTAGCGGGGGCAGTTCAATCACCCCTCCACTTT
NA | TRBJ1-2 | TRBD1 | TRBV7-3 | CASSPTGTEDGYTF | TGTGCCAGCAGCCCAACCGGGACAGAGGACGGCTACACCTTC
once | TRBJ1-5 | TRBD1 | TRBV6-5 | CASRRDSDSNQPQHF | TGTGCCAGCAGGAGGGACAGCGATAGCAATCAGCCCCAGCATTTT
NA | TRBJ2-3 | TRBD2 | TRBV27 | CASSFLGTSGGVDTQYF | TGTGCCAGCAGTTTCCTCGGGACTAGCGGAGGTGTAGATACGCAGTATTTT
NA | TRBJ1-4 | NA | TRBV5-5 | CASSWVGTSEKLFF | TGTGCCAGCAGCTGGGTGGGGACTTCTGAAAAACTGTTTTTT
NA | TRBJ2-6 | NA | TRBV12-3/TRBV12-4 | CASKRSGANVLTF | TGTGCCAGCAAGCGCTCTGGGGCCAACGTCCTGACTTTC
NA | TRBJ2-7 | NA | TRBV12-3/TRBV12-4 | CASSLVSSGEQYF | TGTGCCAGCAGTTTAGTGTCATCGGGCGAGCAGTACTTC
NA | TRBJ2-3 | TRBD2 | TRBV29-1 | CSVEDLLAGAQGTQYF | TGCAGCGTTGAAGATCTTCTAGCGGGAGCGCAGGGGACGCAGTATTTT
once | TRBJ2-7 | NA | TRBV4-1 | CASSQDHSSYEQYF | TGCGCCAGCAGCCAAGATCACAGTTCCTACGAGCAGTACTTC
NA | TRBJ2-2 | NA | TRBV5-1 | CASSLAPGPNTGELFF | TGCGCCAGCAGCTTGGCCCCAGGCCCGAACACCGGGGAGCTGTTTTTT
NA | TRBJ1-5 | TRBD1 | TRBV7-8 | CASSSLTGHQPQHF | TGTGCCAGCAGCTCCCTGACAGGGCATCAGCCCCAGCATTTT
NA | TRBJ2-1 | TRBD2 | TRBV27 | CASSLSFPGLAGGKGEQFF | TGTGCCAGCAGTTTATCTTTCCCGGGACTAGCGGGAGGTAAGGGTGAGCAGTTCTTC
NA | TRBJ2-7 | NA | TRBV5-5 | CASSFPGIPYEQYF | TGTGCCAGCAGCTTCCCCGGGATTCCCTACGAGCAGTACTTC
NA | TRBJ2-1 | TRBD2 | TRBV10-3 | CAISEGTRVSNEQFF | TGTGCCATCAGTGAAGGGACTAGAGTTAGCAATGAGCAGTTCTTC
NA | TRBJ2-3 | NA | TRBV6-1 | CASSERGTDTQYF | TGTGCCAGCAGTGAACGCGGCACAGATACGCAGTATTTT
NA | TRBJ2-5 | NA | TRBV9 | CASSVGGGGETQYF | TGTGCCAGCAGCGTAGGGGGAGGGGGAGAGACCCAGTACTTC
NA | TRBJ2-5 | NA | TRBV6-5 | CASDQGRETQYF | TGTGCCAGCGACCAGGGGCGAGAGACCCAGTACTTC
once | TRBJ2-7 | NA | TRBV5-6 | CASSLGSSYEQYF | TGTGCCAGCAGCCTGGGTAGCTCCTACGAGCAGTACTTC
NA | TRBJ2-7 | TRBD1 | TRBV9 | CASSIKDRAVGYEQYF | TGTGCCAGCAGCATTAAGGACAGGGCCGTGGGGTACGAGCAGTACTTC
NA | TRBJ2-3 | TRBD2 | TRBV10-3 | CASDAGVSSTDTQYF | TGTGCCAGCGACGCGGGAGTCTCTAGCACAGATACGCAGTATTTT
NA | TRBJ2-2 | TRBD2 | TRBV7-3 | CASSLLAGVVTGELFF | TGTGCCAGCAGCTTGTTAGCGGGGGTAGTCACCGGGGAGCTGTTTTTT
NA | TRBJ2-5 | NA | TRBV7-3 | CASSPGASETQYF | TGTGCCAGCAGCCCAGGGGCATCGGAGACCCAGTACTTC
once | TRBJ2-2 | TRBD2 | TRBV5-4 | CASSLSGGAYGELFF | TGTGCCAGCAGCTTGAGCGGGGGGGCCTACGGGGAGCTGTTTTTT
NA | TRBJ1-1 | NA | TRBV6-6 | CASSYSGSDMNTEAFF | TGTGCCAGCAGTTACTCGGGGAGCGACATGAACACTGAAGCTTTCTTT
NA | TRBJ1-5 | NA | TRBV28 | CASRLQGDQPQHF | TGTGCCAGCAGGCTACAGGGAGACCAGCCCCAGCATTTT
NA | TRBJ1-6 | TRBD1 | TRBV6-6 | CASSRRDRGLSPLHF | TGTGCCAGCAGTCGGCGGGACAGGGGTCTATCACCCCTCCACTTT
NA | TRBJ1-6 | NA | TRBV7-8 | CASSPSSSRGHSPLHF | TGTGCCAGCAGCCCGTCTTCGAGTCGTGGTCATTCACCCCTCCACTTT
NA | TRBJ2-3 | NA | TRBV9 | CASSQGAGASTDTQYF | TGTGCCAGCAGCCAGGGCGCGGGGGCTAGCACAGATACGCAGTATTTT
NA | TRBJ2-3 | TRBD2 | TRBV19 | CASSMRGGGLADTQYF | TGTGCCAGTAGTATGAGAGGCGGGGGGCTGGCGGATACGCAGTATTTT
NA | TRBJ2-1 | NA | TRBV5-1 | CASSLGQSHNEQFF | TGCGCCAGCAGCTTGGGACAGAGTCACAATGAGCAGTTCTTC
NA | TRBJ2-7 | NA | TRBV2 | CASIGQPYEQYF | TGTGCCAGCATAGGACAGCCCTACGAGCAGTACTTC
NA | TRBJ2-1 | TRBD1 | TRBV4-1 | CASSGQVGNEQFF | TGCGCCAGCAGCGGACAGGTTGGCAATGAGCAGTTCTTC
NA | TRBJ1-2 | NA | TRBV5-1 | CASSLDGNYGYTF | TGCGCCAGCAGCTTGGACGGGAACTATGGCTACACCTTC
NA | TRBJ1-5 | NA | TRBV21-1 | CASSIKTGANQPQHF | TGTGCCAGCAGCATTAAAACAGGGGCTAATCAGCCCCAGCATTTT
once | TRBJ2-1 | NA | TRBV12-5 | CASALNFGQFF | TGTGCTAGTGCTCTAAATTTTGGGCAGTTCTTC
once | TRBJ1-2 | NA | TRBV24-1 | CATSERLQPNVWGYTF | TGTGCCACCAGTGAGCGCCTCCAACCGAATGTATGGGGCTACACCTTC
NA | TRBJ1-1 | NA | TRBV18 | CASYEARGTEAFF | TGTGCCAGCTACGAGGCGCGAGGCACTGAAGCTTTCTTT
NA | TRBJ2-5 | TRBD2 | TRBV6-6 | CASSYSASGGQETQYF | TGTGCCAGCAGTTACTCGGCTAGCGGGGGACAAGAGACCCAGTACTTC
NA | TRBJ1-6 | NA | TRBV30 | CAWSPVVGGTPLHF | TGTGCCTGGAGTCCAGTCGTGGGGGGGACACCCCTCCACTTT
once | TRBJ2-1 | TRBD2 | TRBV10-1 | CASSLSGSQNEQFF | TGCGCCAGCAGCCTTAGCGGGAGCCAGAATGAGCAGTTCTTC
once | TRBJ1-4 | TRBD1 | TRBV11-2 | CASRRPGTGGGKLFF | TGTGCCAGCAGACGTCCCGGGACAGGGGGCGGAAAACTGTTTTTT
once | TRBJ2-2 | TRBD1 | TRBV11-2 | CASTKRGQGNTGELFF | TGTGCCAGCACCAAGAGAGGACAGGGTAACACCGGGGAGCTGTTTTTT